The T cell receptor beta chain described here comes from a study of blood T cell repertoires in COVID-19. Turning to the study itself: The cDNA or gDNA used as material had been derived from T cells, B-cell-depleted T cells, or PBMCs.

Per the original methods: Reference gene primer amplification gave estimated nucleated cell counts. Libraries were prepared by immunoSEQ multiplex PCR; TCRdb keeps only in-frame clonotypes and omits some of them. That table gives V, J and clone size, and the DNA gave D and trimming. The data hold around 95,000 clones, with just under 80% observed a single time. The V and J ends lost 4 bases and 1 base, in that order; junction bases with no gene match: 6. The CDR3 sequence is 16 residues long. The germline V gene encodes CDR1 SGHTA and CDR2 FQGNSA. The clonotype originates from a woman in her 70s with acute or convalescent COVID-19. The chain joins TRBV7-2 to TRBJ2-3; 9 bases agree with TRBD2. The sample comprised peripheral blood. For the CDR3, the DNA is TGTGCCAGCAGCTCCGGACTAGCGAGTGGCACAGATACGCAGTATTTT. Its translation is CASSSGLASGTDTQYF.